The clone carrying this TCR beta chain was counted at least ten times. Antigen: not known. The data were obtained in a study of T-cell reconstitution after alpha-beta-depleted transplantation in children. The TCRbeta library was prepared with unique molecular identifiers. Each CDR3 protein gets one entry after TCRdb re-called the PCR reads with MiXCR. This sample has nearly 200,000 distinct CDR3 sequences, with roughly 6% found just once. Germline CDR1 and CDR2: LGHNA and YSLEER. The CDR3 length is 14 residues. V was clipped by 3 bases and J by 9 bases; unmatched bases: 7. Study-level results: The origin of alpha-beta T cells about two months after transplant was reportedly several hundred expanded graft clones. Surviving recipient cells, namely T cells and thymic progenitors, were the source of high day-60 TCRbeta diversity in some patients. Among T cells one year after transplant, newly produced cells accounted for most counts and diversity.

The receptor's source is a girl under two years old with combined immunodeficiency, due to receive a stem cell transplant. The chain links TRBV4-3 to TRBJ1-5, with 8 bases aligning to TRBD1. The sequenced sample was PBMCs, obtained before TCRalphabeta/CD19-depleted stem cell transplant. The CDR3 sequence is CASSQDRVGRPQHF. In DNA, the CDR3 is TGCGCCAGCAGCCAGGACAGGGTTGGTCGGCCCCAGCATTTT.